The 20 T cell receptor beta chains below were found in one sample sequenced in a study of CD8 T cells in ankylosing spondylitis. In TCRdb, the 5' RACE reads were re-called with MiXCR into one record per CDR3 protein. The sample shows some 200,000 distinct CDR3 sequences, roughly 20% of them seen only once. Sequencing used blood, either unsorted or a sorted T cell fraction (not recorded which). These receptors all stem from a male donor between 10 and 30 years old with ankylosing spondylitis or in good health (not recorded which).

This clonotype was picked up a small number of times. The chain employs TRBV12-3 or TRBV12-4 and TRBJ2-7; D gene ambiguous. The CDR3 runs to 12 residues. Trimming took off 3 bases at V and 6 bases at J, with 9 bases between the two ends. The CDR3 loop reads CASSLKPLEQYF. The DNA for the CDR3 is TGTGCCAGCAGTTTGAAGCCCCTCGAGCAGTACTTC.

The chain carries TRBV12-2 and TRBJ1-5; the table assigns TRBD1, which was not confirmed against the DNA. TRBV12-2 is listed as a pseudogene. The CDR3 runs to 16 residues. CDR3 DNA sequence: TGTGCAAGTCGCTCAAGACAGGCCAACCTCAATTCGGCCCAGCATTTT. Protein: CASRSRQANLNSAQHF.

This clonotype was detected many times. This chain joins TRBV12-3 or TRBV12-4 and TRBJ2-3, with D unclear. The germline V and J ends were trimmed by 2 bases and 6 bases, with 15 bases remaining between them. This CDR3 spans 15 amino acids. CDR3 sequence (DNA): TGTGCCAGCAGTTTATCAGGAGAAGCATTTGATACGCAGTATTTT. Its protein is CASSLSGEAFDTQYF.

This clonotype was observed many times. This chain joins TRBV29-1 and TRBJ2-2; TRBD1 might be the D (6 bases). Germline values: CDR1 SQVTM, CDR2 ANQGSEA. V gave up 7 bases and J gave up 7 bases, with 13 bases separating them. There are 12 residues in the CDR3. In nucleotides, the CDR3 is TGCAGCGCCTACAGGGTTGGCGGGGAGCTGTTTTTT. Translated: CSAYRVGGELFF.

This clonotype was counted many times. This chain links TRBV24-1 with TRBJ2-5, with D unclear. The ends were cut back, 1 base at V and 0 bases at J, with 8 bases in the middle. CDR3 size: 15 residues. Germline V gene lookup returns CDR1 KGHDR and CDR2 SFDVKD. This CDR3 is CATSDFVRDQETQYF. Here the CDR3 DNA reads TGTGCCACCAGTGATTTTGTACGGGACCAAGAGACCCAGTACTTC.

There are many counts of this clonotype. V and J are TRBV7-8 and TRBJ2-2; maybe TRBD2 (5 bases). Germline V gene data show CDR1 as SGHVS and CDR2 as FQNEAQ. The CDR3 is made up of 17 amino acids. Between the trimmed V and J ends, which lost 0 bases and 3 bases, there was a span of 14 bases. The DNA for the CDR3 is TGTGCCAGCAGCTTAGCGCGGGTTTTGTCAGACACCGGGGAGCTGTTTTTT. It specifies CASSLARVLSDTGELFF.

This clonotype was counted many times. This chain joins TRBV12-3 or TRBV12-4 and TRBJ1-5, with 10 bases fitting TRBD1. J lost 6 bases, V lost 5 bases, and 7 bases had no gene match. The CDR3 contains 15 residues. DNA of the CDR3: TGTGCCAGCAGTCCCGGGACAGGGGAAGGTCAGCCCCAGCATTTT. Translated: CASSPGTGEGQPQHF.

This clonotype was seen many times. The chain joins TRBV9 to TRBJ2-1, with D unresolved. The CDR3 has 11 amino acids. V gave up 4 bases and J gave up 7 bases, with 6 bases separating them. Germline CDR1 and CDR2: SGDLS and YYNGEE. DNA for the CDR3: TGTGCCAGCAGCTCCAATAATGAGCAGTTCTTC. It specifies CASSSNNEQFF.

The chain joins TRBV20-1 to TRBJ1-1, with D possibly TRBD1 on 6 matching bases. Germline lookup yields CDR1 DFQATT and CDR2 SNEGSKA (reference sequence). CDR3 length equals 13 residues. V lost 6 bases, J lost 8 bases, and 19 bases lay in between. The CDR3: CSASTGVAMEAFF. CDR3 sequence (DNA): TGCAGTGCATCGACAGGTGTGGCCATGGAAGCTTTCTTT.

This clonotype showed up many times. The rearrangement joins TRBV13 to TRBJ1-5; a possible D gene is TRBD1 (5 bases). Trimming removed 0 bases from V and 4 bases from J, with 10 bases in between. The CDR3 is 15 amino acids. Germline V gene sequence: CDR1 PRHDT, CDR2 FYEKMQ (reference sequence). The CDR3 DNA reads TGTGCCAGCAGCTTAGGTGTGGGGGGGAATCAGCCCCAGCATTTT. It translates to CASSLGVGGNQPQHF.

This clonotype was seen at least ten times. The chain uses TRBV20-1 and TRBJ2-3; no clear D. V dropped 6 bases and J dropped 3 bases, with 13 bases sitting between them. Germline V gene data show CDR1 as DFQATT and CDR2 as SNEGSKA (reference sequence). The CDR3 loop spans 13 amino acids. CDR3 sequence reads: CSALSPRTDTQYF. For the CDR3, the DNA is TGCAGTGCGCTTTCCCCGAGGACAGATACGCAGTATTTT.

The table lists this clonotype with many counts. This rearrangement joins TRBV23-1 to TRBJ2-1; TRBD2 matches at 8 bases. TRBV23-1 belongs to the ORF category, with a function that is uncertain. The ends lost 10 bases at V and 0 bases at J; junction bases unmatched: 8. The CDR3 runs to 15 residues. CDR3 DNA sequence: TGCGCCAACCGGGAGGGGTATAGCTCCTACAATGAGCAGTTCTTC. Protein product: CANREGYSSYNEQFF.

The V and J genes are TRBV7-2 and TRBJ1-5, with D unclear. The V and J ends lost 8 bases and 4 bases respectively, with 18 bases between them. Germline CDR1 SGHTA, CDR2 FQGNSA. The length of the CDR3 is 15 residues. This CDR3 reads CASVFGQWGNQPQHF. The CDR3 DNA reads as TGTGCCAGCGTCTTTGGTCAGTGGGGTAATCAGCCCCAGCATTTT.

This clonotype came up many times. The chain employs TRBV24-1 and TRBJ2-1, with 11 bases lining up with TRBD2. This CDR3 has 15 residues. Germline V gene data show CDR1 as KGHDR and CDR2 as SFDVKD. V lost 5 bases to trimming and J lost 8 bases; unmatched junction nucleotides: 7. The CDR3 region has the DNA TGTGCCACCAGTGTTGCACTAGCGGGAGTTGATGAGCAGTTCTTC. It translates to CATSVALAGVDEQFF.

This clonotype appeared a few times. The CDR3 DNA follows: TGTGCCTGCGGGGAGAACACTGAAGCTTTCTTT. Its translation is CACGENTEAFF. The V gene is TRBV30, the J gene TRBJ1-1; D is ambiguous. Deletions cut 6 bases from V and 1 base from J, with 6 bases between. Germline assignment: CDR1 GTSNPN and CDR2 SVGIG (reference sequence). This CDR3 contains 11 residues.

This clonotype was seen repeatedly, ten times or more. CDR3 amino acids: CSVPDSGSSYNEQFF. The DNA of the CDR3 is TGCAGCGTACCCGACAGTGGCAGCTCCTACAATGAGCAGTTCTTC. This chain joins TRBV29-1 and TRBJ2-1, with D possibly being TRBD1 (5 bases). This CDR3 region has 15 residues. V was pared by 6 bases and J by 0 bases, with 15 bases between. Germline V CDR1 and CDR2: SQVTM, ANQGSEA.

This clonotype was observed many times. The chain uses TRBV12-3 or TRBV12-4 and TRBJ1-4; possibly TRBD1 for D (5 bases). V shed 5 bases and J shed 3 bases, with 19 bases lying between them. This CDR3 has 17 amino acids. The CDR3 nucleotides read TGTGCCAGCAGTCATCACGGGGGAGGAAGGGCTAATGAAAAACTGTTTTTT. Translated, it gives CASSHHGGGRANEKLFF.

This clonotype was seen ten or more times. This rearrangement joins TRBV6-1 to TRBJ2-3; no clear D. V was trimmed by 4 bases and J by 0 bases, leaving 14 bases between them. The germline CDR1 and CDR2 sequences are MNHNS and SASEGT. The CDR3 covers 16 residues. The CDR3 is CASSGRVSPSTDTQYF. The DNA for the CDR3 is TGTGCCAGCAGTGGAAGAGTTTCCCCTAGCACAGATACGCAGTATTTT.

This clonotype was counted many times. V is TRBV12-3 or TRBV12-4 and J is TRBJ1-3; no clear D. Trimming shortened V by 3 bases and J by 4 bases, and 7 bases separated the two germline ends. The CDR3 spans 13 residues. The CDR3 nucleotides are TGTGCCAGCAGTTTCAATAGCGGAAACACCATATATTTT. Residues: CASSFNSGNTIYF.

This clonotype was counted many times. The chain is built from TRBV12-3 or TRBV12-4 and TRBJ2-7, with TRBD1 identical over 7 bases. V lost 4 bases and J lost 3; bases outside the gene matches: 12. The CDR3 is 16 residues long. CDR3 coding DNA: TGTGCCAGCAGTTCTAGCCGGACAGGTCCCTACTACGAGCAGTACTTC. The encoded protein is CASSSSRTGPYYEQYF.